This T cell receptor beta chain was sequenced during a study of cytomegalovirus exposure and HLA in healthy donors. CDR3 length: 16 residues. PCR employed 60 Vbeta and 13 Jbeta primers. The assay was immunoSEQ multiplex PCR, and TCRdb's table has in-frame clones only and misses some. The repertoire holds approximately 200,000 clones, with 70% to 85% as singletons. Sequenced: PBMCs. This chain connects TRBV21-1 to TRBJ2-7; the D segment call TRBD2 is taken from the table without a DNA check. TRBV21-1 is reported as a pseudogene. This clonotype was sampled from a girl aged 2-10 years in good health and CMV-seronegative. The CDR3 sequence is CASSSRTSGGSYEQYF. Written as DNA, the CDR3 is TGTGCCAGCAGCTCCCGGACTAGCGGGGGCTCCTACGAGCAGTACTTC.